What follows is one T cell receptor (beta chain) and its context. The sample is drawn from a study of blood T cell repertoires in COVID-19. For the study at large: Donors in the United States, Italy and Spain gave samples during acute or convalescent COVID-19. PBMCs, B-cell-depleted T cells, or T cells provided the cDNA or gDNA that made up the material.

The authors' processing: Amplification from reference gene primers served as the basis for estimated nucleated cell counts. TCRdb keeps only in-frame clones here, not all; method: immunoSEQ multiplex PCR. V, J and clone size are those of that table, while D and trimming were read from the DNA. The sample includes approximately 210,000 clones, roughly 86% seen only once; the top ten take 6% to 8.5%. The clonotype originates from a woman in her fifties or sixties with active or convalescent COVID-19. The sequencing input was peripheral blood.

CDR3 in amino acids: CAISEGQHYEQYV. For the CDR3, the DNA is TGTGCCATCAGTGAGGGACAGCACTACGAGCAGTACGTC. The V call is TRBV10-3, the J call TRBJ2-7; D possibly corresponds to TRBD1 (6 bases). V shed 2 bases and J shed 3 bases, with 8 bases lying between them. The length of the CDR3 is 13 residues. Germline values: CDR1 ENHRY, CDR2 SYGVKD.